These 12 T cell receptor beta chains were all obtained from the same sample, sequenced in a study of cytomegalovirus exposure and HLA in healthy donors. PCR was performed using 60 Vbeta and 13 Jbeta primers. Method: immunoSEQ multiplex PCR; TCRdb's copy keeps in-frame clones and lacks some. This sample has about 140,000 clones; 70% to 85% occur once, and the top ten carry 1.2% to 1.5%. Source material: PBMCs. The receptor source for this set is a man aged 25 to 40 in good health and CMV-seropositive.

This clone was counted a few times. The V call is TRBV7-3, the J call TRBJ2-7, with 8 bases aligning to TRBD2. The germline V gene encodes CDR1 SGHTA and CDR2 FQGTGA. The CDR3 is 14 residues long. The V and J ends lost 6 bases and 4 bases, in that order; junction bases with no gene match: 8. The DNA for the CDR3 is TGTGCCAGCAGACACGGACTAGCTTTTTACGAGCAGTACTTC. Its protein product is CASRHGLAFYEQYF.

This chain joins TRBV7-6 and TRBJ2-1, with 7 bases that match TRBD2. The J segment lost 6 bases and the V segment lost 1 base, leaving 6 bases of the junction unmatched. Germline V gene lookup returns CDR1 SGHVS and CDR2 FNYEAQ. CDR3 length: 15 amino acids. The CDR3 region has the DNA TGTGCCAGCAGCTTAGGGGGGGGAGGAACCAATGAGCAGTTCTTC. Amino acids: CASSLGGGGTNEQFF.

This rearrangement joins TRBV6-1 to TRBJ1-6; D is unclear. The CDR3 spans 14 residues. V lost 7 bases and J 9 bases, leaving 16 bases between the germline ends. CDR1 is MNHNS and CDR2 is SASEGT in the germline V gene. This chain's CDR3 is CASTSRPPGSPLHF. CDR3 sequence (DNA): TGTGCCAGCACCAGCCGGCCTCCGGGTTCACCCCTCCACTTT.

This clone has only a few counts. CDR3 residues: CASSWGEGETQYF. The DNA of the CDR3 is TGTGCCAGCAGTTGGGGGGAGGGGGAGACCCAGTACTTC. The chain uses TRBV6-5 and TRBJ2-5; 7 nucleotides match TRBD2. Per germline, CDR1 MNHEY and CDR2 SVGAGI. This CDR3 comprises 13 residues. Germline trimming cut 4 bases from V and 5 bases from J; bases unmatched to any gene: 4.

V usage is TRBV5-1 and J usage is TRBJ2-7; 7 nucleotides align to TRBD1. V gave up 5 bases and J gave up 7 bases; unmatched junction bases: 12. The CDR3 covers 14 residues. Germline values: CDR1 SGHRS, CDR2 YFSETQ. The CDR3 reads CASRRDSHPSEQYF. As DNA, the CDR3 is TGCGCCAGCAGAAGGGACAGCCATCCGAGTGAGCAGTACTTC.

V usage is TRBV5-1 and J usage is TRBJ1-3; TRBD1 might be the D (6 bases). Trimming shortened V by 4 bases and J by 2 bases, and 19 bases separated the two germline ends. Germline CDR1 is SGHRS and CDR2 is YFSETQ. The CDR3 length is 17 residues. The CDR3 DNA is TGCGCCAGCAGCCAGTACCCTCCGGGACAAGCTGGAAACACCATATATTTT. Its translation: CASSQYPPGQAGNTIYF.

V gene TRBV4-1 combines with J gene TRBJ2-6; 10 bases map to TRBD1. The germline gives CDR1 MGHRA, CDR2 YSYEKL. Trimming removed 4 bases from V and 0 bases from J; junction bases left unmatched: 9. The CDR3 covers 19 residues. In DNA, the CDR3 is TGCGCCAGCAGCCTATCCGGGACAGGGGTTAGCTCTGGGGCCAACGTCCTGACTTTC. Translated, it gives CASSLSGTGVSSGANVLTF.

This clone was found a few times. The chain carries TRBV5-6 and TRBJ2-7; the match to TRBD1 covers 8 bases. Germline CDR1 is SGHDT and CDR2 is YYEEEE. V dropped 9 bases and J dropped 0; count of bases not matched to a gene: 5. This CDR3 is 13 amino acids long. CDR3 amino acids: CATGTGFSYEQYF. The CDR3 region has the DNA TGTGCCACAGGGACAGGTTTCTCCTACGAGCAGTACTTC.

The genes are TRBV6-5 and TRBJ1-5, with D maybe TRBD1 (5 bases). The V and J ends lost 0 bases and 7 bases respectively, with 13 bases between them. CDR1 is MNHEY, CDR2 SVGAGI, per germline. The CDR3 extends over 15 amino acids. CDR3 DNA sequence: TGTGCCAGCAGTTACTCAGGAGTAGCAGGGCAGCCCCAGCATTTT. Its protein product is CASSYSGVAGQPQHF.

J is TRBJ2-1 and V is TRBV7-2; 8 bases are shared with TRBD2. This CDR3 has 15 amino acids. V lost 5 bases to trimming and J lost 2 bases; unmatched junction nucleotides: 5. CDR1 and CDR2 (germline): SGHTA, FQGNSA. CDR3: CASSPQAGAYNEQFF. In nucleotides, the CDR3 is TGTGCCAGCAGCCCCCAAGCGGGGGCCTACAATGAGCAGTTCTTC.

This sequence joins TRBV11-3 and TRBJ2-2; unclear D gene. Germline CDR1 and CDR2: SGHNT and YENEEA. The ends were cut back, 2 bases at V and 5 bases at J, with 6 bases in the middle. The CDR3 covers 13 residues. The CDR3, as DNA: TGTGCCAGCAGCTTAATGCGGACCGGGGAGCTGTTTTTT. Its translation is CASSLMRTGELFF.

This clone was observed once. V is TRBV28 and J is TRBJ1-2, with D perhaps TRBD1 (5 bases). This CDR3 spans 12 amino acids. Trimming removed 3 bases from V and 5 bases from J, with 7 bases in between. Germline lookup yields CDR1 MDHEN and CDR2 SYDVKM. The CDR3 spells CASSLKGYGYTF. DNA of the CDR3: TGTGCCAGCAGTTTGAAGGGGTATGGCTACACCTTC.